This T cell receptor beta chain was identified in a study of blood T cell repertoires in COVID-19. In the study overall: COVID-19 samples, acute and convalescent, were from the United States, Italy and Spain. In each case, the material was cDNA or gDNA derived from T cells, B-cell-depleted T cells, or PBMCs.

The table came from immunoSEQ multiplex PCR; TCRdb's copy has only in-frame clones and leaves some out. The profile shows about 670,000 clones, approximately 90% of them singletons. This clone was counted a few times. The V gene's germline CDR1 is SGHNT and CDR2 YYREEE (reference sequence). The ends lost 2 bases at V and 8 bases at J; junction bases unmatched: 2. This CDR3 has 13 amino acids. The sample was peripheral blood. The TCR originated in a woman under 30 with acute or convalescent COVID-19. The chain couples TRBV5-4 to TRBJ1-2, with 11 nucleotides matching TRBD1. This CDR3 is CASSFGTGGGYTF. In DNA form, the CDR3 reads TGTGCCAGCAGCTTTGGGACAGGGGGGGGCTACACCTTC.